One sample yielded the 17 T cell receptor beta chains listed below, sequenced in a study of early T cells in non-severe SARS-CoV-2 infection. One entry per CDR3 protein results from TCRdb running MiXCR on the 5' RACE reads. The sample consists of 55,000 to 65,000 distinct CDR3 sequences, approximately 9% of them appearing once. The specimen was whole blood. The source of these receptors is an adult who was a healthcare worker with PCR-confirmed SARS-CoV-2 infection or an uninfected control (not recorded which).

This clonotype ranks as medium-sized. This sequence joins TRBV6-1 and TRBJ2-2; weak D call: TRBD1 (5 bases). CDR3 length equals 15 residues. V dropped 4 bases and J dropped 5 bases, with 14 bases sitting between them. The germline gives CDR1 MNHNS, CDR2 SASEGT. The CDR3 DNA is TGTGCCAGCAGTGGAGGCAGGGAAATGACCGGGGAGCTGTTTTTT. Protein product: CASSGGREMTGELFF.

This clonotype was picked up many times. The V and J genes are TRBV7-8 and TRBJ2-1; D is unresolved. Germline lookup yields CDR1 SGHVS and CDR2 FQNEAQ. This CDR3 has 16 amino acids. Trimming removed 5 bases at V and 0 bases at J, with 14 bases between. CDR3 bases: TGTGCCAGCAGCCCGTGGGCCCCCAGCTCCTACAATGAGCAGTTCTTC. Translation: CASSPWAPSSYNEQFF.

In its sample, this clonotype was seen a few times. CDR3 sequence (DNA): TGTGCCAGCCTTGTTGCGGGAGTTCACAATGAGCAGTTCTTC. It translates to CASLVAGVHNEQFF. The V and J genes are TRBV11-2 and TRBJ2-1; 7 bases fit TRBD2. The junction had 9 bases not matched to a gene; V was cut back by 8 bases and J by 5 bases. The CDR3 sequence is 14 residues long. CDR1 is SGHAT and CDR2 is FQNNGV in the germline V gene. The full variable domain, completed using reference TRBV11-2 and TRBJ2-1, is EAGVAQSPRYKIIEKRQSVAFWCNPISGHATLYWYQQILGQGPKLLIQFQNNGVVDDSQLPKDRFSAERLKGVDSTLKIQPAKLEDSAVYLCASLVAGVHNEQFFGPGTRLTVL.

This clonotype was picked up a small number of times. The rearrangement links TRBV11-3 to TRBJ2-3; D ambiguous. V was trimmed by 1 base and J by 5 bases, leaving 7 bases between them. CDR1 and CDR2 from the germline V gene are SGHNT and YENEEA. The CDR3 spans 13 residues. The CDR3 protein is CASSLAREDTQYF. The CDR3, as DNA: TGTGCCAGCAGCTTAGCCCGAGAAGATACGCAGTATTTT.

This clonotype was detected ten times or more. The chain links TRBV4-3 to TRBJ2-7; TRBD1 agrees at 7 bases. Germline V gene data show CDR1 as LGHNA and CDR2 as YSLEER. The CDR3 loop spans 15 amino acids. The V segment lost 3 bases and the J segment 0 bases; nucleotides outside the gene matches: 5. CDR3 loop: CASSHSAGGSYEQYF. CDR3 bases: TGCGCCAGCAGCCACTCGGCAGGGGGCTCCTACGAGCAGTACTTC.

To note about this clonotype: The junction departs from the called germline gene at one end, perhaps through a read error. The rearrangement joins TRBV7-8 to TRBJ2-1; D not resolved. The CDR3 has 14 residues. The germline gives CDR1 SGHVS, CDR2 FQNEAQ. The chain's CDR3 is CASSLAEVNNERFF. The DNA for the CDR3 is TGTGCCAGCAGCTTAGCGGAAGTTAATAATGAGCGGTTCTTC. The entire variable domain, with the rest obtained from reference TRBV7-8 and TRBJ2-1, is as follows: GAGVSQSPRYKVAKRGQDVALRCDPISGHVSLFWYQQALGQGPEFLTYFQNEAQLDKSGLPSDRFFAERPEGSVSTLKIQRTQQEDSAVYLCASSLAEVNNERFFGPGTRLTVL.

Ten or more counts support this clonotype. The rearrangement uses TRBV21-1 and TRBJ1-1; no DNA check was done on the table's D call, TRBD1. TRBV21-1 counts as a pseudogene. This CDR3 is built from 15 residues. CDR3: CASGLADGGNTEAFF. CDR3 nucleotides: TGTGCCAGCGGCCTGGCCGACGGGGGTAACACTGAAGCTTTCTTT.

This chain links TRBV7-2 with TRBJ2-7; the D gene could be TRBD1 or TRBD2 (6 bases each). V shed 5 bases and J shed 7 bases, with 21 bases lying between them. Germline CDR1 and CDR2: SGHTA and FQGNSA. This CDR3 region has 15 residues. CDR3 sequence: CASSPRGTQTGEQYF. DNA of the CDR3: TGTGCCAGCAGCCCGAGGGGGACTCAAACGGGTGAGCAGTACTTC.

Many counts were recorded for this clonotype. The chain employs TRBV5-4 and TRBJ1-2; 10 bases are shared with TRBD1. Germline lookup yields CDR1 SGHNT and CDR2 YYREEE (reference sequence). V shed 5 bases, J shed 4 bases, and the junction held 11 bases outside the gene matches. CDR3 length: 16 amino acids. CDR3 amino acids: CASSPGTGDSFYGYTF. Written as DNA, the CDR3 is TGTGCCAGCAGTCCCGGGACAGGGGATTCCTTCTATGGCTACACCTTC.

This clonotype was seen many times. The rearrangement links TRBV7-2 to TRBJ2-3; D uncertain. Trimming stripped 2 bases from V and 2 bases from J, with 11 bases between. Germline V gives CDR1 SGHTA, CDR2 FQGNSA. The CDR3 is 15 residues long. Written as DNA, the CDR3 is TGTGCCAGCAGCTTATTTGCCGGATCCACAGATACGCAGTATTTT. Encoded protein: CASSLFAGSTDTQYF.

The gene calls are TRBV28 and TRBJ2-3; the match to TRBD2 covers 9 bases. V lost 2 bases to trimming and J lost 7 bases; unmatched junction nucleotides: 10. Per the germline V gene, CDR1 is MDHEN and CDR2 is SYDVKM. This CDR3 has 16 residues. DNA of the CDR3: TGTGCCAGCAGTTTAACGGCGGGCGGGAGGGCCAATACGCAGTATTTT. As protein: CASSLTAGGRANTQYF.

A few counts support this clonotype. The chain combines TRBV7-6 with TRBJ2-7; TRBD2 matches 11 bases. There are 15 residues in the CDR3. J gave up 2 bases and V 5 bases, and 5 bases lay outside the gene matches. CDR1 and CDR2 (germline): SGHVS, FNYEAQ. The CDR3 loop is CASSITSGSAYEQYF. DNA of the CDR3: TGTGCCAGCAGCATCACTAGCGGGAGTGCCTACGAGCAGTACTTC.

The chain is built from TRBV4-3 and TRBJ1-2; D not certain. Trimming stripped 4 bases from V and 4 bases from J, with 13 bases between. CDR3 length: 14 residues. Germline V gene sequence: CDR1 LGHNA, CDR2 YSLEER. The CDR3 nucleotides are TGCGCCAGCAGCCCCGGAATAGGGCCCTATGGCTACACCTTC. Protein product: CASSPGIGPYGYTF.

V and J are TRBV11-2 and TRBJ2-1; D is uncertain. Germline loops: CDR1 SGHAT, CDR2 FQNNGV. The CDR3 covers 15 residues. With 7 bases removed from V and 5 bases from J, the gap between germline ends came to 18 bases. This CDR3 is CASTPGVSVDNEQFF. The DNA of the CDR3 is TGTGCCAGCACTCCGGGCGTGAGCGTCGACAATGAGCAGTTCTTC.

The chain combines TRBV28 with TRBJ1-6; D may be TRBD1 (5 bases). Germline values: CDR1 MDHEN, CDR2 SYDVKM. The CDR3 is 15 residues long. The V end lost 8 bases, the J end lost 9 bases, and 20 bases lay between the germline ends. This CDR3 reads CASWDPTVSRSPLHF. CDR3 bases: TGTGCCAGCTGGGACCCGACAGTTTCACGTTCACCCCTCCACTTT. The variable domain in full, with the rest retrieved from reference TRBV28 and TRBJ1-6, is DVKVTQSSRYLVKRTGEKVFLECVQDMDHENMFWYRQDPGLGLRLIYFSYDVKMKEKGDIPEGYSVSREKKERFSLILESASTNQTSMYLCASWDPTVSRSPLHFGNGTRLTVT.

This clonotype was found a few times. The gene calls are TRBV28 and TRBJ2-7; 7 positions agree with TRBD1. This CDR3 spans 14 amino acids. V was clipped by 5 bases and J by 5 bases; unmatched bases: 9. Per the germline V gene, CDR1 is MDHEN and CDR2 is SYDVKM. The DNA for the CDR3 is TGTGCCAGCAGTCCAACCCCGACAGGGAACGAGCAGTACTTC. Residues: CASSPTPTGNEQYF.

This clonotype was seen only a few times. This rearrangement joins TRBV3-1 to TRBJ2-7, with unresolved D. Per the germline V gene, CDR1 is LGHDT and CDR2 is YNNKEL (reference sequence). Trimming left V 4 bases short and J 2 bases short, with 6 bases between. The CDR3 runs to 12 residues. CDR3 DNA sequence: TGTGCCAGCAGCCGTCCCCCCTACGAGCAGTACTTC. It translates to CASSRPPYEQYF.